Below, one T cell receptor (beta chain) is given with its context. The antigen is not known. The sample belongs to a study of cytomegalovirus exposure and HLA in healthy donors. The CDR3 sequence is 13 residues long. Between the trimmed V and J ends, which lost 9 bases and 1 base, there was a span of 12 bases. Looked up from germline, CDR1 is ENHRY and CDR2 is SYGVKD. 13 Jbeta primers and 60 Vbeta primers were used for the PCR. Some clones are missing from TCRdb's copy, which holds only in-frame ones; the method was immunoSEQ multiplex PCR. The sample shows approximately 30,000 clones, roughly two thirds of them seen only once. Study results and caveats: When a later analysis compared HLA-associated TCR beta chains with equally common others, the HLA-associated chains turned out to be more clonally expanded and to have lower generation probabilities. Most of the TCR beta V segments (in an earlier analysis) were productive either about 87% or about 30% of the time.

Sequencing was carried out using PBMCs. The chain carries TRBV10-3 and TRBJ1-1; D may be TRBD1 (5 bases). The TCR originated in a man in his forties or fifties in good health and CMV-seropositive. Written as DNA, the CDR3 is TGTGCCATAGCCGGGACTAAGAACACTGAAGCTTTCTTT. Translated, it gives CAIAGTKNTEAFF.